This T cell receptor beta chain was retrieved from a study of T-cell reconstitution after alpha-beta-depleted transplantation in children. For TCRbeta, the library was prepared with unique molecular identifiers. TCRdb independently ran MiXCR on the PCR reads; one entry per CDR3 protein. The sample carries about 98,000 distinct CDR3 sequences, about 25% recorded once. This receptor was obtained from a boy aged 2-15 years with acute lymphoblastic leukemia, due to receive a stem cell transplant. Sequences were derived from PBMCs, sampled before TCRalphabeta/CD19-depleted stem cell transplant.

The CDR3 DNA reads TGCAGTGCTAATAAACAGGGGGCTAGCACCGGGGAGCTGTTTTTT. Amino acid sequence: CSANKQGASTGELFF. V and J are TRBV20-1 and TRBJ2-2; the match to TRBD1 covers 9 bases. The CDR3 runs to 15 residues. With 4 bases clipped from V and 4 bases from J, the junction kept 7 bases outside the gene matches. The V gene's germline CDR1 is DFQATT and CDR2 SNEGSKA (reference sequence).